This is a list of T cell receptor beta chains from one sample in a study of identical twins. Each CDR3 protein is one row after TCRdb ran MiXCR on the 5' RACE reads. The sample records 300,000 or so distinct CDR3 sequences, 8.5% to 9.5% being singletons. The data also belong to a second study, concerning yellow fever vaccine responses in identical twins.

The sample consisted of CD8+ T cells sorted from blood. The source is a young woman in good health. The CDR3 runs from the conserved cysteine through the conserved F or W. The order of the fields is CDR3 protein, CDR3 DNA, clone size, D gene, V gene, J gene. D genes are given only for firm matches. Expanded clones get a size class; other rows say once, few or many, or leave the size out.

cdr3_aa: CASSPSGALGQFF; cdr3_nt: TGTGCCAGCAGTCCCTCAGGGGCCCTGGGGCAGTTCTTC; clone_size: few; d_call: .; v_call: TRBV6-1; j_call: TRBJ2-1
cdr3_aa: CASSQPGGYEQYF; cdr3_nt: TGTGCCAGCAGCCAACCGGGTGGCTACGAGCAGTACTTC; clone_size: .; d_call: .; v_call: TRBV5-8; j_call: TRBJ2-7
cdr3_aa: CSARDLGSSYEQYF; cdr3_nt: TGCAGTGCTAGAGATCTGGGAAGCTCCTACGAGCAGTACTTC; clone_size: .; d_call: .; v_call: TRBV20-1; j_call: TRBJ2-7
cdr3_aa: CASTTSSVTSTDTQYF; cdr3_nt: TGTGCCAGCACCACATCTAGCGTCACTAGCACAGATACGCAGTATTTT; clone_size: .; d_call: .; v_call: TRBV2; j_call: TRBJ2-3
cdr3_aa: CASSPGIGYEQYF; cdr3_nt: TGTGCCAGCAGCCCTGGTATTGGGTACGAGCAGTACTTC; clone_size: .; d_call: .; v_call: TRBV7-3; j_call: TRBJ2-7
cdr3_aa: CSARELVRFTGELFF; cdr3_nt: TGCAGTGCTAGAGAATTGGTCAGATTCACCGGGGAGCTGTTTTTT; clone_size: .; d_call: .; v_call: TRBV20-1; j_call: TRBJ2-2
cdr3_aa: CASSLAGFGGTEAFF; cdr3_nt: TGTGCCAGCAGCTTGGCCGGGTTTGGGGGCACTGAAGCTTTCTTT; clone_size: few; d_call: .; v_call: TRBV5-4; j_call: TRBJ1-1
cdr3_aa: CASSLIVGEQPQHF; cdr3_nt: TGTGCCAGCAGTTTAATAGTCGGGGAACAGCCCCAGCATTTT; clone_size: .; d_call: .; v_call: TRBV12-3/TRBV12-4; j_call: TRBJ1-5
cdr3_aa: CASSVGGGKAPEQYF; cdr3_nt: TGTGCCAGCAGCGTAGGAGGGGGCAAAGCCCCCGAGCAGTACTTC; clone_size: many; d_call: TRBD1; v_call: TRBV9; j_call: TRBJ2-7
cdr3_aa: CASSPLQGLNTEAFF; cdr3_nt: TGTGCCAGCAGCCCCCTTCAGGGTCTGAACACTGAAGCTTTCTTT; clone_size: many; d_call: .; v_call: TRBV12-3/TRBV12-4; j_call: TRBJ1-1
cdr3_aa: CSAGGQNTGELFF; cdr3_nt: TGCAGTGCCGGGGGTCAGAACACCGGGGAGCTGTTTTTT; clone_size: .; d_call: .; v_call: TRBV20-1; j_call: TRBJ2-2
cdr3_aa: CASSSPGAEGYTF; cdr3_nt: TGTGCCAGCAGTTCTCCGGGGGCGGAGGGCTACACCTTC; clone_size: many; d_call: .; v_call: TRBV12-3/TRBV12-4; j_call: TRBJ1-2
cdr3_aa: CASSTWDQVEKDTQYF; cdr3_nt: TGTGCCAGCAGTACCTGGGACCAAGTAGAAAAAGATACGCAGTATTTT; clone_size: few; d_call: .; v_call: TRBV6-1; j_call: TRBJ2-3
cdr3_aa: CASSPGTFPSYEQYF; cdr3_nt: TGTGCCAGCAGTCCCGGGACTTTTCCCTCATACGAGCAGTACTTC; clone_size: few; d_call: .; v_call: TRBV6-1; j_call: TRBJ2-7
cdr3_aa: CSALLDYHGEEQFF; cdr3_nt: TGCAGTGCGCTACTGGACTATCACGGCGAAGAGCAGTTCTTC; clone_size: few; d_call: .; v_call: TRBV20-1; j_call: TRBJ2-1
cdr3_aa: CASSFDSQETQYF; cdr3_nt: TGTGCCAGCAGCTTTGACAGCCAAGAGACCCAGTACTTC; clone_size: .; d_call: .; v_call: TRBV7-9; j_call: TRBJ2-5
cdr3_aa: CSAAISNTGELFF; cdr3_nt: TGCAGTGCCGCGATCTCGAACACCGGGGAGCTGTTTTTT; clone_size: few; d_call: .; v_call: TRBV20-1; j_call: TRBJ2-2
cdr3_aa: CASSQSIANTGELFF; cdr3_nt: TGTGCCAGCAGCCAAAGTATTGCGAACACCGGGGAGCTGTTTTTT; clone_size: few; d_call: .; v_call: TRBV4-2; j_call: TRBJ2-2
cdr3_aa: CATSRSQAVESYEQYF; cdr3_nt: TGTGCCACCAGCAGATCTCAGGCAGTCGAATCCTACGAGCAGTACTTC; clone_size: few; d_call: .; v_call: TRBV15; j_call: TRBJ2-7
cdr3_aa: CASSYSISYNEQFF; cdr3_nt: TGTGCCAGCAGTTACTCGATTTCCTACAATGAGCAGTTCTTC; clone_size: few; d_call: .; v_call: TRBV6-5; j_call: TRBJ2-1
cdr3_aa: CASSYLAGSSYEQYF; cdr3_nt: TGTGCCAGCAGTTACCTCGCGGGAAGCTCCTACGAGCAGTACTTC; clone_size: many; d_call: .; v_call: TRBV6-2/TRBV6-3; j_call: TRBJ2-7
cdr3_aa: CASSLGPPHITHYEQYF; cdr3_nt: TGTGCCAGCAGCTTAGGGCCGCCCCACATCACCCACTACGAGCAGTACTTC; clone_size: few; d_call: .; v_call: TRBV13; j_call: TRBJ2-7
cdr3_aa: CASSPQGVRGADEAFF; cdr3_nt: TGTGCCAGCAGCCCCCAAGGAGTCAGGGGGGCCGACGAAGCTTTCTTT; clone_size: few; d_call: TRBD1; v_call: TRBV7-9; j_call: TRBJ1-1
cdr3_aa: CASRALAGYDNEQFF; cdr3_nt: TGTGCCAGCAGGGCACTAGCGGGGTACGACAATGAGCAGTTCTTC; clone_size: many; d_call: TRBD2; v_call: TRBV12-3/TRBV12-4; j_call: TRBJ2-1
cdr3_aa: CASSFQGLSYEQYF; cdr3_nt: TGTGCCAGCAGTTTCCAGGGGCTCTCCTACGAGCAGTACTTC; clone_size: many; d_call: .; v_call: TRBV28; j_call: TRBJ2-7
cdr3_aa: CASSQGYRNSGNQPQHF; cdr3_nt: TGTGCCAGCAGCCAAGGTTATCGGAATTCCGGCAATCAGCCCCAGCATTTT; clone_size: few; d_call: .; v_call: TRBV3-1; j_call: TRBJ1-5
cdr3_aa: CATGLAVENEQFF; cdr3_nt: TGTGCCACGGGACTAGCGGTTGAAAATGAGCAGTTCTTC; clone_size: .; d_call: TRBD2; v_call: TRBV10-3; j_call: TRBJ2-1
cdr3_aa: CATSRLGLAGEGNEQFF; cdr3_nt: TGTGCCACCAGCAGACTCGGACTAGCGGGAGAGGGTAATGAGCAGTTCTTC; clone_size: many; d_call: TRBD2; v_call: TRBV15; j_call: TRBJ2-1
cdr3_aa: CASSAGHTDTQYF; cdr3_nt: TGTGCCAGCAGTGCTGGCCATACAGATACGCAGTATTTT; clone_size: few; d_call: .; v_call: TRBV25-1; j_call: TRBJ2-3
cdr3_aa: CASRFTGFGEQYF; cdr3_nt: TGTGCCAGCAGGTTCACAGGGTTCGGCGAGCAGTACTTC; clone_size: few; d_call: .; v_call: TRBV27; j_call: TRBJ2-7
cdr3_aa: CASSQQQGASYNEQFF; cdr3_nt: TGCGCCAGCAGCCAACAACAGGGCGCCTCCTACAATGAGCAGTTCTTC; clone_size: .; d_call: .; v_call: TRBV4-3; j_call: TRBJ2-1
cdr3_aa: CASSFPGAAYGYTF; cdr3_nt: TGTGCCAGCAGCTTTCCAGGGGCGGCCTATGGCTACACCTTC; clone_size: few; d_call: .; v_call: TRBV7-3; j_call: TRBJ1-2
cdr3_aa: CSATPLDSLPEQYF; cdr3_nt: TGCAGTGCAACCCCCCTGGACAGCCTACCTGAGCAGTACTTC; clone_size: .; d_call: .; v_call: TRBV20-1; j_call: TRBJ2-7
cdr3_aa: CASSQVPPQETQYF; cdr3_nt: TGTGCCAGCAGCCAGGTCCCGCCCCAAGAGACCCAGTACTTC; clone_size: .; d_call: .; v_call: TRBV28; j_call: TRBJ2-5
cdr3_aa: CSATNGGSEQFF; cdr3_nt: TGCAGTGCCACAAACGGGGGCAGTGAGCAGTTCTTC; clone_size: .; d_call: .; v_call: TRBV20-1; j_call: TRBJ2-1
cdr3_aa: CASSRPEVIGSPLHF; cdr3_nt: TGTGCCAGCAGCCGACCCGAGGTTATTGGTTCACCCCTCCACTTT; clone_size: few; d_call: .; v_call: TRBV14; j_call: TRBJ1-6
cdr3_aa: CASSLGRVSYNEQFF; cdr3_nt: TGTGCCAGCAGCTTAGGCAGGGTAAGTTACAATGAGCAGTTCTTC; clone_size: .; d_call: .; v_call: TRBV11-2; j_call: TRBJ2-1